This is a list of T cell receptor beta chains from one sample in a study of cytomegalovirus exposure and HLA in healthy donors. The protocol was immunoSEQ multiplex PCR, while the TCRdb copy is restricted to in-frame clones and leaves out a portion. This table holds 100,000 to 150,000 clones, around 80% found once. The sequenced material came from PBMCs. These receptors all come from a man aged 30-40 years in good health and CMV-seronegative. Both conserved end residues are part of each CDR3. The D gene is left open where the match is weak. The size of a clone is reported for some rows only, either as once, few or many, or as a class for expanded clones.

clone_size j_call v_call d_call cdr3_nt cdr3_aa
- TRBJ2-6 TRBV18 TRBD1 TGTGCCAGCTCACTACCCGGGACAGCTGGGGCCAACGTCCTGACTTTC CASSLPGTAGANVLTF
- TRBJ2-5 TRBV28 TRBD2 TGTGCCAGCAGTTTAAGAGCGGGGGTGGAGACCCAGTACTTC CASSLRAGVETQYF
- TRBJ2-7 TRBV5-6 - TGTGCCAGCAGCTTGGGCTTCGGGGGTTTCCAGCAGTACTTC CASSLGFGGFQQYF
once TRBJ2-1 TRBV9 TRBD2 TGTGCCAGCAGCGTTCTAGCGGTTCCCTACAATGAGCAGTTCTTC CASSVLAVPYNEQFF
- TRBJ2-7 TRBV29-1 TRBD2 TGCAGCGTTGTTCCTAGCGGGGGCTACGAGCAGTACTTC CSVVPSGGYEQYF
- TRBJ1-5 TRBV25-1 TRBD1 TGTGCCAGCAGTGAATTGGAGGGGGCCGATCAGCCCCAGCATTTT CASSELEGADQPQHF
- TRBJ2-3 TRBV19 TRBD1 TGTGCCAGTAGTATTTGGAGGACAGGGGGCATCACAGATACGCAGTATTTT CASSIWRTGGITDTQYF
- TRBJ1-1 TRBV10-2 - TGCGCCAGCAGTCTTAACCCAGGTTGGACTTTCTTT CASSLNPGWTFF
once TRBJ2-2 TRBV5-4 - TGTGCCAGCAGCTTGGGTCGAGACACCGGGGAGCTGTTTTTT CASSLGRDTGELFF
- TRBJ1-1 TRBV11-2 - TGTGCCAGCAGCTTAGTTTTGGGGAGATCTGAAGCTTTCTTT CASSLVLGRSEAFF
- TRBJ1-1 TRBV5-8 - TGTGCCAGCAGCTTTCAGGGTTGGGGCACTGAAGCTTTCTTT CASSFQGWGTEAFF
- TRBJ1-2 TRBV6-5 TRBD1 TGTGCCAGCAGTTTCTTGACAGGGGACTATGGCTACACCTTC CASSFLTGDYGYTF
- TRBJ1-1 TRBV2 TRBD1 TGTGCCAGCAGTGAAGAATCAGGGGGGAACACTGAAGCTTTCTTT CASSEESGGNTEAFF
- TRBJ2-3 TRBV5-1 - TGCGCCAGCAGCCTAACAGATACGCAGTATTTT CASSLTDTQYF
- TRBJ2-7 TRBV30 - TGTGCCTGGAGTGTACGCGGGACCTCCTACGAGCAGTACTTC CAWSVRGTSYEQYF
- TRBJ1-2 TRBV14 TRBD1 TGTGCCAGCAGCCCCACAGGGGGTAGGTATGGCTACACCTTC CASSPTGGRYGYTF
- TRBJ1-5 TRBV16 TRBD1 TGTGCCAGCAGCCAATCGGCCGGGACAGGGGGGATTCAGCCCCAGCATTTT CASSQSAGTGGIQPQHF
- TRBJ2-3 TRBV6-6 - TGTGCCAGCAGTTACGATAGCCAGATCGCCCCAGATACGCAGTATTTT CASSYDSQIAPDTQYF
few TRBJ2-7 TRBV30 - TGTGCCTGGAGTGTATGGTCCAGGGTCGGGAGCGAGCAGTACTTC CAWSVWSRVGSEQYF
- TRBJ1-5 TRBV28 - TGTGCCAGCAGTTTCCACCGGGGGGCTGGAAATCAGCCCCAGCATTTT CASSFHRGAGNQPQHF
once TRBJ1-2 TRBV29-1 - TGCAGCGTTCCGGACAGAACTAACTATGGCTACACCTTC CSVPDRTNYGYTF